These 10 T cell receptor beta chains share one sample of origin, sequenced in a study of blood T cell repertoires in COVID-19. Measured with immunoSEQ multiplex PCR; TCRdb has only the in-frame clones, and not every one. The sample has fewer than 500,000 clones; about nine tenths are singletons. The sequenced material came from peripheral blood. These receptors were taken from a woman under 40 with active or convalescent COVID-19.

In DNA, the CDR3 is TGTGCCAGCAGCCAAGCTTCAGGCGACTACGAGCAGTACTTC. Protein: CASSQASGDYEQYF. The chain carries TRBV4-2 and TRBJ2-7; D unresolved. The ends were cut back, 1 base at V and 3 bases at J, with 10 bases in the middle. Germline V gene sequence: CDR1 LGHNA, CDR2 YNFKEQ. The CDR3 runs to 14 residues.

The chain couples TRBV5-4 to TRBJ1-1, with D hard to call. This CDR3 region has 9 residues. CDR1 and CDR2 from the germline V gene are SGHNT and YYREEE (reference sequence). V was cut by 2 bases and J by 9 bases, with 2 bases left in between. The CDR3 loop is CASSFKAFF. The CDR3 DNA is TGTGCCAGCAGCTTTAAAGCTTTCTTT.

This CDR3 is CASSPQTGSFQPQHF. The CDR3 nucleotides read TGTGCCAGCAGCCCTCAGACAGGATCTTTTCAGCCCCAGCATTTT. The rearrangement uses TRBV7-2 and TRBJ1-5, with a possible D match to TRBD1 (6 bases). CDR3 length: 15 amino acids. The germline gives CDR1 SGHTA, CDR2 FQGNSA. Trimming removed 5 bases from V and 6 bases from J, with 17 bases in between.

J is TRBJ2-1 and V is TRBV19, with D tentatively TRBD2 (6 bases). The CDR3 extends over 14 amino acids. Germline V gives CDR1 LNHDA, CDR2 SQIVND (reference sequence). V gave up 7 bases and J gave up 0 bases, with 10 bases separating them. CDR3 sequence (DNA): TGTGCCAGTAAACGGGAGAGCTCCTACAATGAGCAGTTCTTC. This codes for CASKRESSYNEQFF.

V gene TRBV27 combines with J gene TRBJ2-7; perhaps TRBD1 as D (5 bases). This CDR3 is built from 14 residues. The ends were cut back, 8 bases at V and 2 bases at J, with 16 bases in the middle. The germline V gene encodes CDR1 MNHEY and CDR2 SMNVEV (reference sequence). Here the CDR3 reads CASCLNADTYEQYF. The CDR3, as DNA: TGTGCCAGCTGTCTAAACGCGGACACCTACGAGCAGTACTTC.

The chain joins TRBV5-4 to TRBJ2-1, with D perhaps matching TRBD2 (5 bases). V dropped 5 bases and J dropped 8 bases, with 23 bases sitting between them. This CDR3 is 16 amino acids long. The germline V gene encodes CDR1 SGHNT and CDR2 YYREEE (reference sequence). For the CDR3, the DNA is TGTGCCAGCAGTTCGGCGGAGGACGGAACCTTGGATGAGCAGTTCTTC. Its protein is CASSSAEDGTLDEQFF.

The rearrangement joins TRBV5-5 to TRBJ1-1, with D perhaps matching TRBD1 (6 bases). V was cut by 4 bases and J by 5 bases, with 15 bases left in between. Germline V gene lookup returns CDR1 SGHKS and CDR2 YYEKEE (reference sequence). This CDR3 has 14 residues. CDR3 sequence: CASSPGAGETEAFF. The CDR3 bases are TGTGCCAGCAGCCCGGGCGCAGGGGAGACTGAAGCTTTCTTT.

V gene TRBV5-1 combines with J gene TRBJ1-6; D is uncertain. Germline loops: CDR1 SGHRS, CDR2 YFSETQ. This CDR3 is 16 amino acids long. V was pared by 2 bases and J by 9 bases, with 18 bases between. Here the CDR3 DNA reads TGCGCCAGCAGCTTCATTGAGTACTACGGAAGTTCACCCCTCCACTTT. Its translation: CASSFIEYYGSSPLHF. Full variable domain (rest looked up from reference TRBV5-1 and TRBJ1-6): KAGVTQTPRYLIKTRGQQVTLSCSPISGHRSVSWYQQTPGQGLQFLFEYFSETQRNKGNFPGRFSGRQFSNSRSEMNVSTLELGDSALYLCASSFIEYYGSSPLHFGNGTRLTVT.

The rearrangement uses TRBV5-1 and TRBJ1-4; D is undetermined. The germline V gene encodes CDR1 SGHRS and CDR2 YFSETQ. The CDR3 covers 16 residues. Trimming removed 5 bases from V and 1 base from J, with 15 bases in between. Written as DNA, the CDR3 is TGCGCCAGCAGTTCCTACACAGCGGGAACTAATGAAAAACTGTTTTTT. Translated, it gives CASSSYTAGTNEKLFF.

In this sample, this clone turned up once. This chain uses TRBV6-9 with TRBJ2-5; TRBD1 might be the D (5 bases). V was cut by 3 bases and J by 5 bases, with 16 bases left in between. Germline-derived CDR1 and CDR2 are MNHGY and SVAAGI. The CDR3 sequence is 15 residues long. CDR3 protein: CASSYAWQGGETQYF. Here the CDR3 DNA reads TGTGCCAGCAGTTACGCTTGGCAGGGTGGGGAGACCCAGTACTTC.